Presented here are 9 T cell receptor beta chains from one specimen sequenced in a study of blood T cell repertoires in COVID-19. TCRdb keeps only in-frame clones here, not all; method: immunoSEQ multiplex PCR. The sample lists 150,000 to 200,000 clones, 85% occurring once. The sample comprised peripheral blood. The receptors were gathered from a man aged 35-49 years with acute or convalescent COVID-19.

The V and J genes are TRBV12-3 or TRBV12-4 and TRBJ1-2, with D hard to call. Trimming stripped 5 bases from V and 4 bases from J, with 5 bases between. CDR3 length: 11 amino acids. The CDR3 nucleotides read TGTGCCAGCAGTAGAGGCTATGGCTACACCTTC. Translation: CASSRGYGYTF.

The V gene is TRBV28, the J gene TRBJ2-5; 8 nucleotides align to TRBD2. V was pared by 7 bases and J by 5 bases, with 15 bases of the junction left unmatched. CDR3 length: 16 amino acids. The V gene's germline CDR1 is MDHEN and CDR2 SYDVKM. CDR3 bases: TGTGCCAGCACCTTAGATCGCGGGGGGCGAGTTGAGACCCAGTACTTC. Translation: CASTLDRGGRVETQYF.

This sequence joins TRBV6-2 or TRBV6-3 and TRBJ2-7; the D gene is possibly TRBD1 (5 bases). Trimming took off 3 bases at V and 2 bases at J, with 17 bases between the two ends. The germline V gene has CDR1 MNHEY and CDR2 SVGEGT. This CDR3 is built from 16 residues. The DNA for the CDR3 is TGTGCCAGCAGTTATGACCAGAAGGGGTTCGCCTACGAGCAGTACTTC. Translation gives CASSYDQKGFAYEQYF.

This chain links TRBV7-9 with TRBJ1-1, with a tentative D call TRBD1 (5 bases). CDR1 and CDR2 from the germline V gene are SEHNR and FQNEAQ (reference sequence). This CDR3 spans 14 amino acids. V lost 4 bases and J 4 bases, leaving 13 bases between the germline ends. CDR3 DNA sequence: TGTGCCAGCAGCTCGATACTGGGGCCCACTGAAGCTTTCTTT. Amino acids: CASSSILGPTEAFF.

This clone was observed at least ten times. CDR3 in amino acids: CASSPYISTEAFF. For the CDR3, the DNA is TGTGCCAGCTCACCGTACATAAGCACTGAAGCTTTCTTT. The gene calls are TRBV18 and TRBJ1-1; no reliable D call. The germline V gene encodes CDR1 KGHSH and CDR2 LQKENI. The CDR3 covers 13 residues. V was trimmed by 3 bases and J by 4 bases, leaving 9 bases between them.

The genes are TRBV11-2 and TRBJ2-5; 15 nucleotides line up with TRBD2. J was trimmed by 7 bases and V by 3 bases; bases with no gene match: 9. Per the germline V gene, CDR1 is SGHAT and CDR2 is FQNNGV. The CDR3 is 17 amino acids. DNA for the CDR3: TGTGCCAGCAGCTTGCGGGGACTAGCGGGGGGCCCTGGGACCCAGTACTTC. Translating it yields CASSLRGLAGGPGTQYF.

This sequence joins TRBV10-3 and TRBJ1-5, with TRBD1 as a possible D gene (5 bases). The CDR3 is 14 amino acids. Looked up from germline, CDR1 is ENHRY and CDR2 is SYGVKD. The V end lost 11 bases, the J end lost 2 bases, and 16 bases lay between the germline ends. The CDR3 bases are TGTGCCTCGCGTGATTGGGGGGGCAATCAGCCCCAGCATTTT. It encodes CASRDWGGNQPQHF.

The chain combines TRBV6-2 or TRBV6-3 with TRBJ2-7; D might be TRBD1 (6 bases). With 6 bases removed from V and 5 bases from J, the gap between germline ends came to 14 bases. The CDR3 has 13 residues. CDR1 is MNHEY and CDR2 is SVGEGT in the germline V gene. The CDR3 loop reads CASSNGQWNEQYF. The CDR3 region has the DNA TGTGCCAGCAGCAACGGACAGTGGAACGAGCAGTACTTC.

This clone was seen a few times. The chain couples TRBV6-4 to TRBJ1-1, with D unresolved. Between the trimmed V and J ends, which lost 2 bases and 2 bases, there was a span of 9 bases. CDR3 length: 14 residues. Germline V lookup: CDR1 MRHNA, CDR2 SNTAGT. The CDR3 coding sequence is TGTGCCAGCAGTGACGGGAGGGAAAACACTGAAGCTTTCTTT. Translation gives CASSDGRENTEAFF.